This T cell receptor (beta chain) was sequenced in a study of CD8 T cells in Susac syndrome. The germline V and J ends were trimmed by 1 base and 2 bases, with 9 bases remaining between them. There are 14 residues in the CDR3. The germline V gene has CDR1 LGHDT and CDR2 YNNKEL (reference sequence). Study results and limitations: CD4+ T cell repertoires in Susac syndrome exhibited no evidence of clonal expansion.

Regarding this clonotype: Its specificity is unknown.

An amount of RNA that ranged from roughly 0.5 to 1 ug was reverse transcribed with random hexamers. One entry per CDR3 protein, called by TCRdb with MiXCR from the immunoSEQ multiplex PCR reads. There are around 170,000 distinct CDR3 sequences in the sample; nearly 97% occur only once, and approximately 0.098% lies in the top ten. The J gene is TRBJ2-7, the V gene TRBV3-1; D gene uncertain. Input material: CD4+ T cells from PBMCs. The receptor comes from a human donor with Susac syndrome. CDR3 sequence (DNA): TGTGCCAGCAGCCAAGGGTTAAGGCCCTACGAGCAGTACTTC. As protein: CASSQGLRPYEQYF.